These T cell receptor beta chains were read from a single sample in a study of blood T cell repertoires in COVID-19. The table came from immunoSEQ multiplex PCR; TCRdb's copy has only in-frame clones and leaves some out. The data hold 350,000 or so clones, with approximately 89% observed a single time. Sequencing was carried out using peripheral blood. The receptors were gathered from a woman in her thirties with COVID-19, enrolled during active disease. CDR3s include the opening cysteine and the closing phenylalanine or tryptophan. D genes are given only for firm matches. Expanded clones are given a class, and other clones once, few, many or no size at all.

cdr3_aa	cdr3_nt	clone_size	d_call	j_call	v_call
CASRTGDYGYTF	TGTGCCAGCAGGACAGGTGACTATGGCTACACCTTC	-	-	TRBJ1-2	TRBV6-5
CASSPSDRVEKLFF	TGTGCCAGCAGTCCAAGCGACAGGGTGGAAAAACTGTTTTTT	few	TRBD1	TRBJ1-4	TRBV28
CASSLGPRNTGELFF	TGTGCCAGCAGCTTGGGCCCTAGAAACACCGGGGAGCTGTTTTTT	-	-	TRBJ2-2	TRBV5-4
CASKAALNTEAFF	TGTGCCAGCAAGGCGGCCTTGAACACTGAAGCTTTCTTT	-	-	TRBJ1-1	TRBV6-5
CASSRDRGLAGYTF	TGTGCCAGCAGCCGGGACAGGGGGCTGGCAGGCTACACCTTC	-	TRBD1	TRBJ1-2	TRBV7-2
CASSGTGTTNEKLFF	TGCGCCAGCAGCGGGACAGGGACAACTAATGAAAAACTGTTTTTT	once	TRBD1	TRBJ1-4	TRBV5-1
CASSFPAVDEQFF	TGTGCCAGCAGCTTTCCAGCGGTGGATGAGCAGTTCTTC	-	-	TRBJ2-1	TRBV11-3
CASSVFDRGTGANVLTF	TGTGCCAGCAGCGTATTCGACAGGGGGACTGGGGCCAACGTCCTGACTTTC	-	TRBD1	TRBJ2-6	TRBV9
CASSLVTGAYEQYF	TGCGCCAGCAGCTTGGTGACAGGGGCCTACGAGCAGTACTTC	-	TRBD1	TRBJ2-7	TRBV5-1
CASSLGPGLAKNEQFF	TGTGCCAGCAGCTTAGGCCCGGGACTAGCTAAGAATGAGCAGTTCTTC	-	TRBD2	TRBJ2-1	TRBV7-2
CASRQGTGGYTF	TGTGCCAGCCGACAGGGGACGGGGGGCTACACCTTC	-	TRBD1	TRBJ1-2	TRBV7-9
CASSVGTSDYEQYF	TGTGCCAGCAGCGTCGGGACTAGCGACTACGAGCAGTACTTC	-	TRBD2	TRBJ2-7	TRBV9
CASSEGQSNQPQHF	TGCGCCAGCAGCGAAGGACAGAGCAATCAGCCCCAGCATTTT	-	-	TRBJ1-5	TRBV5-1
CASPVWRGSSYEQYF	TGTGCCAGCCCCGTGTGGAGGGGATCATCCTACGAGCAGTACTTC	-	-	TRBJ2-7	TRBV6-4
CASSPTGTEAFF	TGTGCCAGCAGTCCTACAGGGACTGAAGCTTTCTTT	-	-	TRBJ1-1	TRBV6-6
CASSLWASGRANEQFF	TGTGCCAGCAGCCTCTGGGCTAGCGGGAGGGCCAATGAGCAGTTCTTC	-	TRBD2	TRBJ2-1	TRBV3-1/TRBV3-2